This TCR beta chain was observed in a study of T cells in Graves' hyperthyroidism and ophthalmopathy. This clonotype showed up many times. Amplification targeted TCR beta CDR3 regions from RNA transcripts. TCR CDR3 underwent first-round RT-PCR with the HTBI primer set. MiXCR, applied by TCRdb to the multiplex PCR reads, yields one record per CDR3 protein. The sample records about 600,000 distinct CDR3 sequences, about a sixth being singletons. V lost 8 bases, J lost 6 bases, and 8 bases stayed unmatched. Per the germline V gene, CDR1 is GTSNPN and CDR2 is SVGIG (reference sequence). The length of the CDR3 is 13 residues.

The sequence came from a woman aged 40 to 55 with Graves' ophthalmopathy. The chain has TRBV30 and TRBJ2-2; 8 bases agree with TRBD1. The specimen sequenced was blood. CDR3 in DNA: TGTGCCCAACGGCAGGGGGCGTCCGGGGAGCTGTTTTTT. It specifies CAQRQGASGELFF. Supplemented by reference TRBV30 and TRBJ2-2, the full variable domain reads SQTIHQWPATLVQPVGSPLSLECTVEGTSNPNLYWYRQAAGRGLQLLFYSVGIGQISSEVPQNLSASRPQDRQFILSSKKLLLSDSGFYLCAQRQGASGELFFGEGSRLTVL.